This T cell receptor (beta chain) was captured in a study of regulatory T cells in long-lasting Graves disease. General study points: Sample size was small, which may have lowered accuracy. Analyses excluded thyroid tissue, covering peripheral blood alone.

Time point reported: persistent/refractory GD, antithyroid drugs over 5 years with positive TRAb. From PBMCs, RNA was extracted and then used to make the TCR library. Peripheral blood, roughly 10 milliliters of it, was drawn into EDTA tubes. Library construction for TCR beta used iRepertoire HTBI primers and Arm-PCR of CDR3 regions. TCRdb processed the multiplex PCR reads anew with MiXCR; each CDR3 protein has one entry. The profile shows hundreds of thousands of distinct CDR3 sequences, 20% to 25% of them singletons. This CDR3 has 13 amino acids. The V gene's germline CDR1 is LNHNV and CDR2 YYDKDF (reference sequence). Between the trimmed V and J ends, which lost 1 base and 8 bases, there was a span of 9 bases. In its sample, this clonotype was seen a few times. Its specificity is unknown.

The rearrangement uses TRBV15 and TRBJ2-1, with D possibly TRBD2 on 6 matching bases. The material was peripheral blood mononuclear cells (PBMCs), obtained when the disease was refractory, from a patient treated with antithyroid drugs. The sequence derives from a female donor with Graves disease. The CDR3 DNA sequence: TGTGCCACCAGCAGAGGGGGACTTGATGAGCAGTTCTTC. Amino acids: CATSRGGLDEQFF. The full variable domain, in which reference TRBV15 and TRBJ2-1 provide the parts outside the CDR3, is DAMVIQNPRYQVTQFGKPVTLSCSQTLNHNVMYWYQQKSSQAPKLLFHYYDKDFNNEADTPDNFQSRRPNTSFCFLDIRSPGLGDTAMYLCATSRGGLDEQFFGPGTRLTVL.